Below, one T cell receptor beta chain is given with its context. The sample comes from a study of blood T cell repertoires in COVID-19. Study-level information: The United States, Italy and Spain supplied acute and convalescent COVID-19 samples. The analysed material was cDNA or gDNA that came from T cells, B-cell-depleted T cells, or PBMCs.

Looked up from germline, CDR1 is SGHDN and CDR2 is FVKESK. The CDR3 runs 14 residues. Trimming took off 4 bases at V and 7 bases at J, with 16 bases between the two ends. The data were produced by immunoSEQ multiplex PCR, yet TCRdb's version contains in-frame clones alone and is incomplete. The sample has a few hundred thousand clones, roughly nine tenths seen once; the top ten hold 1% to 1.3%. Participants came from about 24 US areas, aged roughly 18 to 95 years. The receptor was isolated from a man aged 30-40 years who had recovered from COVID-19. The specimen sequenced was PBMCs or T cells enriched from blood (not recorded which). This chain connects TRBV14 to TRBJ1-2, with a weak D call TRBD1 (5 bases). The CDR3, as DNA: TGTGCCAGCAGCCCCGGACGGACATGGAGTGGCTACACCTTC. This encodes CASSPGRTWSGYTF.